This T cell receptor beta chain was recovered during a study of blood T cell repertoires in COVID-19. Study-wide context: Sites in the United States, Italy and Spain provided acute and convalescent COVID-19 samples. T cells, B-cell-depleted T cells, or PBMCs provided the cDNA or gDNA that served as material.

Authors' analysis steps: Using reference gene primer amplification, nucleated cell counts were estimated. Repertoires were generated with immunoSEQ multiplex PCR, while TCRdb's copy carries only in-frame clones and drops some. Clone size and the V and J calls come from that table; the DNA yielded D and trimming. The sample consists of approximately 150,000 clones, approximately 90% of them appearing once. Germline CDR1 is MNHEY and CDR2 is SVGAGI. V lost 11 bases and J lost 4; bases outside the gene matches: 4. The length of the CDR3 is 12 residues. J is TRBJ2-1 and V is TRBV6-5, with 8 positions matching TRBD2. The TCR was taken from a woman aged 50 to 65 with acute or convalescent COVID-19. The sequenced sample was peripheral blood. In DNA, the CDR3 is TGTGCCGTAGGACTAGCTTACAATGAGCAGTTCTTC. Translating it yields CAVGLAYNEQFF.